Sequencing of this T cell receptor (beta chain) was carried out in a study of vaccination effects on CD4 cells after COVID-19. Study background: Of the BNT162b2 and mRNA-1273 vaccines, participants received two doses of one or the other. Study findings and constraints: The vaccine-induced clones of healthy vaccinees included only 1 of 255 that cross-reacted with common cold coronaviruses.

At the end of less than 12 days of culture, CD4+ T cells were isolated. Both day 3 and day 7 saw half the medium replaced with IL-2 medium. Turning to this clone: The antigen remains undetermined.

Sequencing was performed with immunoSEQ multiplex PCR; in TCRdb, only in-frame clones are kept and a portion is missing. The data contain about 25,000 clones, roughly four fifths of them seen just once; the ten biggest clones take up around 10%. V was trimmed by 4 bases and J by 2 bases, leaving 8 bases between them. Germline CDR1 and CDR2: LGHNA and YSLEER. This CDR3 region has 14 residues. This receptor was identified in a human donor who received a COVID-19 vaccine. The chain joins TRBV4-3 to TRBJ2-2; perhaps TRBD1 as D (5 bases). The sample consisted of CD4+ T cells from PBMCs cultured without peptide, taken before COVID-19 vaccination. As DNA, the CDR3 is TGCGCCAGCAGCCGACAGCACAACACCGGGGAGCTGTTTTTT. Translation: CASSRQHNTGELFF.